This T cell receptor (beta chain) was observed in a study of T-cell memory formation after mild COVID-19. Study-wide results and caveats: Still unconfirmed is whether the second-wave clones peaking on day 37 recognized SARS-CoV-2. CD4+ bias marked clones expanding day 15 to 37, unlike balanced contracting clones.

Worth noting for this clonotype: Its antigen is unidentified.

Germline CDR1 and CDR2: SGHTA and FQGTGA. There are 15 residues in the CDR3. Trimming stripped 1 base from V and 6 bases from J, with 13 bases between. After 5'RACE with constant-segment primers, TCR alpha and TCR beta cDNA libraries carrying sample barcodes and UMIs were obtained. TCRdb fed the 5' RACE reads into MiXCR, producing one record per CDR3 protein. The data hold fewer than 250,000 distinct CDR3 sequences, with around 25% observed a single time. This TCR was sampled from an adult woman who had mild COVID-19 (a few samples of this study predate the infection). Cell type and time point are not known. The material sequenced was PBMCs or a T cell subset sorted from them (not recorded which). The chain links TRBV7-3 to TRBJ2-1, with D possibly being TRBD2 (6 bases). The CDR3 reads CASSLIGGIFNEQFF. For the CDR3, the DNA is TGTGCCAGCAGCTTAATCGGGGGTATCTTCAATGAGCAGTTCTTC.